The rows below give T cell receptor beta chains drawn from one sample of a study of response to subunit inactivated influenza vaccine. TCRdb fed the RT-PCR reads into MiXCR, producing one record per CDR3 protein. The data contain hundreds of thousands of distinct CDR3 sequences, approximately 12% of them singletons. Sequences were derived from PBMCs from blood, sampled on the day of vaccination. The receptor set was obtained from a man in his forties or fifties who received an inactivated influenza vaccine. Each CDR3 is given with its conserved first and last residue. A D gene is named only where the DNA matches it firmly. Clone size appears in some rows only: once, few, many, or a class for an expanded clone.

d_gene	v_gene	abundance	j_gene	CDR3aa	CDR3nt
TRBD2	TRBV5-5	many	TRBJ2-7	CASSLILAGGPSYEQYF	TGTGCCAGCAGCTTGATACTAGCGGGGGGGCCATCCTACGAGCAGTACTTC
TRBD1	TRBV4-1	many	TRBJ1-6	CASSQDQGASYNSPLHF	TGCGCCAGCAGCCAAGATCAGGGGGCCTCCTATAATTCACCCCTCCACTTT
-	TRBV27	few	TRBJ2-5	CASSFSRGLETQYF	TGTGCCAGCAGTTTTTCGCGGGGCCTGGAGACCCAGTACTTC
-	TRBV24-1	few	TRBJ2-1	CATSDLLDNEQFF	TGTGCCACCAGTGATTTACTAGACAATGAGCAGTTCTTC
TRBD2	TRBV6-1	-	TRBJ2-1	CASRGTSGRRSYNEQFF	TGTGCCAGCAGAGGGACTAGCGGGAGGAGATCCTACAATGAGCAGTTCTTC
TRBD1	TRBV20-1	few	TRBJ1-5	CSASNPYVAGGGGNQPQHF	TGCAGTGCTAGTAACCCTTATGTGGCAGGGGGCGGGGGGAATCAGCCCCAGCATTTT
TRBD1	TRBV6-1	once	TRBJ2-6	CASRRGTGMSGANVLTF	TGTGCCAGCAGGAGGGGGACAGGGATGTCTGGGGCCAACGTCCTGACTTTC
TRBD1	TRBV28	-	TRBJ1-1	CASSLGGQATEAFF	TGTGCCAGCAGTTTGGGAGGACAGGCCACTGAAGCTTTCTTT
TRBD2	TRBV6-2/TRBV6-3	few	TRBJ2-7	CASSYSQDRLLAGSLREQYF	TGTGCCAGCAGTTACTCACAGGACCGATTACTAGCGGGGAGTCTCCGCGAGCAGTACTTC
TRBD2	TRBV20-1	few	TRBJ2-3	CSARATSGRRTDTQYF	TGCAGTGCTAGGGCGACTAGCGGGAGACGTACAGATACGCAGTATTTT
TRBD1	TRBV5-1	few	TRBJ2-7	CASSLASDRGFPYEQYF	TGCGCCAGCAGCTTGGCCTCGGACAGGGGATTCCCCTACGAGCAGTACTTC
TRBD1	TRBV6-1	-	TRBJ2-5	CATTRGLGETQYF	TGTGCCACCACTAGGGGGCTGGGAGAGACCCAGTACTTC
-	TRBV12-3/TRBV12-4	few	TRBJ2-4	CASRILGADKNIQYF	TGTGCCAGCAGGATACTTGGGGCAGACAAAAACATTCAGTACTTC
-	TRBV7-9	-	TRBJ2-1	CASSLSGRRSNEQFF	TGTGCCAGCAGCTTATCGGGACGCAGATCCAATGAGCAGTTCTTC
-	TRBV18	-	TRBJ2-6	CASANRAPGSGANVLTF	TGTGCCAGCGCAAACAGGGCTCCCGGCTCTGGGGCCAACGTCCTGACTTTC
-	TRBV5-1	few	TRBJ1-6	CASSRRENNSPLHF	TGCGCCAGCAGCCGCAGGGAGAATAATTCACCCCTCCACTTT
TRBD2	TRBV20-1	few	TRBJ2-1	CSARSGRADNEQFF	TGCAGTGCTAGGAGCGGGAGGGCCGACAATGAGCAGTTCTTC
TRBD2	TRBV24-1	-	TRBJ2-1	CATSALADNEQFF	TGTGCCACCAGTGCGCTAGCGGACAATGAGCAGTTCTTC
TRBD2	TRBV20-1	-	TRBJ2-5	CSARGTGREGTQYF	TGCAGTGCTAGAGGGACGGGCCGGGAGGGGACCCAGTACTTC